The clone carrying this T cell receptor beta chain has a count of ten or more. The antigen remains unidentified. This specimen belongs to a study of beta chain bispecific antibodies for T cell cancers. Study summary: TRBV sequencing of surviving healthy T cells measured each family's depletion.

Study-wide results and caveats: Only targeted and closely related TRBV genes appeared affected. The leukemia cells, rather than normal T cells, gave most of the targeted TRBV signal. After anti-TRBV12 rather than anti-CD19 exposure, TRBV12-3 made up roughly 99% less of total TRBV signal.

Blood mononuclear cells were expanded for around three days using either OKT3 anti-CD3 antibody or CD3/CD28 beads. This sample: Jurkat plus normal T cells with anti-TRBV12 bispecific. CDR1 is MNHNY, CDR2 SVGAGI, per germline (reference sequence). This CDR3 is 14 amino acids long. The germline V and J ends were trimmed by 2 bases and 0 bases, with 5 bases remaining between them. Clonotype quantities came from unique molecular identifier barcode counts. TCRdb re-derived calls from the 5' RACE reads in MiXCR, one entry per CDR3 protein. Found here are tens of thousands of distinct CDR3 sequences, more than 2% of them singletons; the top ten hold more than 5%.

The gene calls are TRBV6-6 and TRBJ1-3; no definite D call. Here the sequenced sample was healthy donor T cells cultured with leukemia cells, taken from a culture containing a bispecific antibody targeting TCR Vbeta12. This receptor was identified in a human donor in good health. Some clones in this sample may be carry-over from other donors' samples. CDR3 region: CASSYGGSGNTIYF. The CDR3, as DNA: TGTGCCAGCAGTTACGGAGGCTCTGGAAACACCATATATTTT.